These 14 T cell receptor beta chains originate from one sample sequenced in a study of T-cell memory formation after mild COVID-19. MiXCR, applied by TCRdb to the 5' RACE reads, yields one record per CDR3 protein. The sample lists 50,000 to 60,000 distinct CDR3 sequences; about a quarter were seen once. The sequenced sample consisted of PBMCs or a T cell subset sorted from them (not recorded which). Receptors originate from a man younger than 35 who had mild COVID-19 (a few samples of this study predate the infection). Cell type and time point are not known.

This clonotype was seen a handful of times. The rearrangement links TRBV6-5 to TRBJ1-6; weak D call: TRBD1 (5 bases). From germline, CDR1 is MNHEY and CDR2 SVGAGI. The CDR3 length is 13 residues. With 3 bases removed from V and 11 bases from J, the gap between germline ends came to 11 bases. The CDR3 DNA follows: TGTGCCAGCAGTTATTCGGGGGTAACACCCCTCCACTTT. This codes for CASSYSGVTPLHF.

This clonotype was recorded a few times. V and J are TRBV27 and TRBJ1-1, with D tentatively TRBD1 (5 bases). The CDR3 runs 14 residues. Trimming shortened V by 3 bases and J by 0 bases, and 8 bases separated the two germline ends. Germline CDR1 and CDR2: MNHEY and SMNVEV (reference sequence). The CDR3 region has the DNA TGTGCCAGCAGTTTGGGGGAACTGAACACTGAAGCTTTCTTT. It encodes CASSLGELNTEAFF.

This clonotype was recorded a few times. J is TRBJ2-5 and V is TRBV7-9; D possibly corresponds to TRBD1 (6 bases). Germline values: CDR1 SEHNR, CDR2 FQNEAQ (reference sequence). CDR3 size: 15 residues. The V gene lost 4 bases and the J gene lost 3 bases, with 15 bases spanning the gap. As DNA, the CDR3 is TGTGCCAGCAGCTCGAAGGGGGAGATGGAAGAGACCCAGTACTTC. Its translation: CASSSKGEMEETQYF.

This clonotype was seen a handful of times. This chain joins TRBV7-9 and TRBJ2-5; 8 positions match TRBD1. The CDR3 has 14 amino acids. Per germline, CDR1 SEHNR and CDR2 FQNEAQ (reference sequence). V was clipped by 4 bases and J by 7 bases; unmatched bases: 8. CDR3 sequence reads: CASSSGQGSGTQYF. The DNA of the CDR3 is TGTGCCAGCAGCTCTGGACAGGGTAGTGGGACCCAGTACTTC.

This clonotype was counted once. J is TRBJ2-3 and V is TRBV12-3 or TRBV12-4, with 8 bases aligning to TRBD1. This CDR3 comprises 15 residues. With 7 bases clipped from V and 5 bases from J, the junction kept 11 bases outside the gene matches. CDR3 residues: CASTPRGRGQDTQYF. The CDR3 DNA follows: TGTGCCAGCACCCCCCGGGGCAGGGGGCAAGATACGCAGTATTTT.

This chain links TRBV5-4 with TRBJ1-1, with D perhaps matching TRBD1 (5 bases). Germline CDR1 SGHNT, CDR2 YYREEE (reference sequence). With 3 bases removed from V and 0 bases from J, the gap between germline ends came to 9 bases. The CDR3 totals 14 residues. The CDR3 here is CASSSTVVNTEAFF. CDR3 coding DNA: TGTGCCAGCAGCTCGACAGTGGTGAACACTGAAGCTTTCTTT.

This clonotype was seen more than once but under ten times. The chain is built from TRBV27 and TRBJ1-5, with D tentatively TRBD1 (6 bases). The CDR3 consists of 13 residues. Germline V gene lookup returns CDR1 MNHEY and CDR2 SMNVEV (reference sequence). V was shortened by 2 bases and J by 10 bases, with 12 bases between the two germline ends. The chain's CDR3 is CASSLGGTTPQHF. The CDR3, as DNA: TGTGCCAGCAGTTTAGGGGGGACAACACCCCAGCATTTT.

The J gene is TRBJ2-1, the V gene TRBV7-2, with 8 bases identical to TRBD2. V was pared by 5 bases and J by 0 bases, with 12 bases of the junction left unmatched. Germline assignment: CDR1 SGHTA and CDR2 FQGNSA. CDR3 length: 18 amino acids. The CDR3 here is CASSPAAALADSYNEQFF. In DNA, the CDR3 is TGTGCCAGCAGCCCCGCCGCGGCACTAGCGGACTCCTACAATGAGCAGTTCTTC.

This clonotype was found once. This chain links TRBV20-1 with TRBJ2-2; D is undetermined. CDR1 and CDR2 from the germline V gene are DFQATT and SNEGSKA (reference sequence). This CDR3 is 13 amino acids long. CDR3 protein: CSTPSANTGELFF. The CDR3 DNA sequence: TGCAGCACCCCCAGCGCGAACACCGGGGAGCTGTTTTTT.

This sequence joins TRBV27 and TRBJ1-1; 8 positions match TRBD1. Trimming removed 3 bases from V and 6 bases from J; junction bases left unmatched: 3. The CDR3 covers 13 residues. Germline V lookup: CDR1 MNHEY, CDR2 SMNVEV (reference sequence). The CDR3 sequence: CASSFRGRAEAFF. The CDR3, as DNA: TGTGCCAGCAGTTTCAGGGGGCGAGCTGAAGCTTTCTTT.

The sample holds a few counts of this clonotype. V is TRBV27 and J is TRBJ2-4; unclear D gene. Germline assignment: CDR1 MNHEY and CDR2 SMNVEV (reference sequence). The CDR3 is made up of 14 amino acids. V gave up 4 bases and J gave up 0 bases, with 7 bases separating them. CDR3 DNA: TGTGCCAGCAGTTCTATACTAGCCAAAAACATTCAGTACTTC. It translates to CASSSILAKNIQYF.

The chain has TRBV10-3 and TRBJ2-5; 7 positions match TRBD2. Trimming at V came to 4 bases and at J to 1 base, leaving 9 bases not matched to a gene. The germline V gene encodes CDR1 ENHRY and CDR2 SYGVKD. CDR3 length: 16 amino acids. The CDR3 DNA is TGTGCCATCAGTGCGAAGCGGGGCCCCTCCCAAGAGACCCAGTACTTC. Translation: CAISAKRGPSQETQYF.

The V gene is TRBV20-1, the J gene TRBJ1-6; D is undetermined. Germline V gene data show CDR1 as DFQATT and CDR2 as SNEGSKA (reference sequence). Trimming left V 1 base short and J 12 bases short, with 19 bases between. The length of the CDR3 is 15 residues. The CDR3 DNA follows: TGCAGTGCTAGAGCCCTTGACGGGATTGATAGACCCCTCCACTTT. Amino acids: CSARALDGIDRPLHF.

This clonotype was found once. The chain has TRBV9 and TRBJ2-3, with 7 positions matching TRBD2. The CDR3 extends over 14 amino acids. Per germline, CDR1 SGDLS and CDR2 YYNGEE. After removal of 0 bases from V and 8 bases from J, the junction contained 6 bases not matched to a gene. CDR3 amino acids: CASSVGHQRGTQYF. In nucleotides, the CDR3 is TGTGCCAGCAGCGTAGGTCACCAGCGGGGTACGCAGTATTTT. Supplemented by reference TRBV9 and TRBJ2-3, the full variable domain reads DSGVTQTPKHLITATGQRVTLRCSPRSGDLSVYWYQQSLDQGLQFLIQYYNGEERAKGNILERFSAQQFPDLHSELNLSSLELGDSALYFCASSVGHQRGTQYFGPGTRLTVL.